A selection of T cell receptor beta chains follows, all from one sample in a study of cytomegalovirus exposure and HLA in healthy donors. Using immunoSEQ multiplex PCR, the repertoire was profiled, and TCRdb retains in-frame clones only, with some absent. The table lists about 190,000 clones, roughly 77% of them singletons. Sample: PBMCs. The receptors come from a man younger than 40 in good health and CMV-seropositive. Each CDR3 is given with its conserved first and last residue. Each record gives: CDR3 protein, V gene, J gene, D gene. A D gene is named only where the DNA matches it firmly.

CDR3aa: CASSAFGQGSTDTQYF
v_gene: TRBV6-4
j_gene: TRBJ2-3
d_gene: TRBD1

CDR3aa: CASSSPLATEAFF
v_gene: TRBV6-5
j_gene: TRBJ1-1
d_gene: NA

CDR3aa: CASSHGQGSGTDTQYF
v_gene: TRBV4-1
j_gene: TRBJ2-3
d_gene: TRBD1

CDR3aa: CAKAGGPEETQYF
v_gene: TRBV7-6
j_gene: TRBJ2-5
d_gene: TRBD2

CDR3aa: CSVGGTGGQPQYF
v_gene: TRBV29-1
j_gene: TRBJ2-5
d_gene: TRBD1

CDR3aa: CASTGASSYNEQFF
v_gene: TRBV2
j_gene: TRBJ2-1
d_gene: NA

CDR3aa: CASSLADRAHGYTF
v_gene: TRBV5-6
j_gene: TRBJ1-2
d_gene: TRBD1

CDR3aa: CASIRTGLDEQYF
v_gene: TRBV28
j_gene: TRBJ2-7
d_gene: TRBD1

CDR3aa: CASSLGQRYTEAFF
v_gene: TRBV7-2
j_gene: TRBJ1-1
d_gene: NA

CDR3aa: CASSLRDYGYTF
v_gene: TRBV28
j_gene: TRBJ1-2
d_gene: NA

CDR3aa: CASGLVAAGRGSTDTQYF
v_gene: TRBV12-5
j_gene: TRBJ2-3
d_gene: NA

CDR3aa: CASSQVAGGTEAFF
v_gene: TRBV4-1
j_gene: TRBJ1-1
d_gene: NA